These 17 T cell receptor beta chains share one sample of origin, sequenced in a study of cytomegalovirus exposure and HLA in healthy donors. Researchers ran the PCR with 60 Vbeta and 13 Jbeta primers. Method: immunoSEQ multiplex PCR; TCRdb's copy keeps in-frame clones and lacks some. Recorded for this sample: approximately 110,000 clones. Input material: PBMCs. All receptors come from a man aged 25 to 40 in good health and CMV-seronegative.

This sequence joins TRBV4-2 and TRBJ2-3, with D unresolved. The CDR3 is made up of 15 amino acids. Per germline, CDR1 LGHNA and CDR2 YNFKEQ. Trimming cost V 1 base and J 4 bases, with 12 bases left between them. This CDR3 reads CASSQAQDIADTQYF. The CDR3 DNA reads as TGTGCCAGCAGCCAAGCTCAGGATATCGCAGATACGCAGTATTTT.

This chain uses TRBV28 with TRBJ2-7; D is possibly TRBD2 (6 bases). The ends were cut back, 6 bases at V and 7 bases at J, with 22 bases in the middle. The germline gives CDR1 MDHEN, CDR2 SYDVKM. The CDR3 totals 15 residues. The CDR3 DNA reads as TGTGCCAGCAGCCCCGGGACTTCCCAGAAGGAGGAGCAGTACTTC. It specifies CASSPGTSQKEEQYF. The full variable domain, its missing parts supplied by reference TRBV28 and TRBJ2-7, is DVKVTQSSRYLVKRTGEKVFLECVQDMDHENMFWYRQDPGLGLRLIYFSYDVKMKEKGDIPEGYSVSREKKERFSLILESASTNQTSMYLCASSPGTSQKEEQYFGPGTRLTVT.

V is TRBV10-3 and J is TRBJ2-1, with D possibly TRBD1 on 5 matching bases. The germline V gene encodes CDR1 ENHRY and CDR2 SYGVKD. V lost 2 bases and J lost 7, with 9 bases in between. This CDR3 is built from 13 residues. Here the CDR3 DNA reads TGTGCCATCAGTGAGGACAGAGAGAATGAGCAGTTCTTC. Translating gives CAISEDRENEQFF.

The chain employs TRBV7-8 and TRBJ2-7; D not resolved. The germline gives CDR1 SGHVS, CDR2 FQNEAQ. This CDR3 has 16 residues. V was shortened by 3 bases and J by 4 bases, with 19 bases between the two germline ends. CDR3 loop: CASSFLTVNPNYEQYF. CDR3 DNA sequence: TGTGCCAGCAGCTTTTTAACGGTCAATCCCAATTACGAGCAGTACTTC.

CDR3 in amino acids: CSVEAGTGRESSYNEQFF. The CDR3 coding sequence is TGCAGCGTGGAGGCCGGGACAGGGAGGGAAAGCTCCTACAATGAGCAGTTCTTC. This chain joins TRBV29-1 and TRBJ2-1; 9 bases align to TRBD1. This CDR3 contains 18 residues. Trimming took 6 bases from V and 0 from J; bases not matched to a gene: 15. Germline CDR1 SQVTM, CDR2 ANQGSEA.

The chain carries TRBV9 and TRBJ1-2, with TRBD1 identical over 10 bases. This CDR3 comprises 15 residues. V lost 4 bases to trimming and J lost 5 bases; unmatched junction nucleotides: 8. CDR1 and CDR2 from the germline V gene are SGDLS and YYNGEE. CDR3 in amino acids: CASSTDDRGLYGYTF. The CDR3 DNA is TGTGCCAGCAGCACTGATGACAGGGGGCTTTATGGCTACACCTTC.

V usage is TRBV28 and J usage is TRBJ1-2, with D possibly matching TRBD1 (6 bases). The CDR3 contains 16 residues. CDR1 is MDHEN, CDR2 SYDVKM, per germline. With 6 bases removed from V and 5 bases from J, the gap between germline ends came to 22 bases. For the CDR3, the DNA is TGTGCCAGCAGATTTTCAAACGCCGGGACACCATATGGCTACACCTTC. This gives the protein CASRFSNAGTPYGYTF.

This rearrangement joins TRBV5-6 to TRBJ2-1; 8 bases match TRBD2. Per the germline V gene, CDR1 is SGHDT and CDR2 is YYEEEE. This CDR3 is built from 17 residues. After removal of 6 bases from V and 6 bases from J, the junction contained 17 bases not matched to a gene. The chain's CDR3 is CASIAREGWGEGNEQFF. CDR3 sequence (DNA): TGTGCCAGCATAGCACGGGAGGGCTGGGGAGAAGGCAATGAGCAGTTCTTC.

This sequence joins TRBV23-1 and TRBJ2-3, with D tentatively TRBD1 (7 bases). TRBV23-1 is sorted into the ORF group, with uncertain function. CDR3 length equals 14 residues. The V end lost 4 bases, the J end lost 5 bases, and 13 bases lay between the germline ends. CDR3 coding DNA: TGCGCCAGCAGTCTCCCAGGGGGGCGAGATACGCAGTATTTT. Its protein product is CASSLPGGRDTQYF.

This rearrangement joins TRBV5-1 to TRBJ2-7; D ambiguous. The V end lost 3 bases, the J end lost 3 bases, and 7 bases lay between the germline ends. CDR3 length: 12 amino acids. The germline gives CDR1 SGHRS, CDR2 YFSETQ. The CDR3 DNA sequence: TGCGCCAGCAGCTCCAGATTCTACGAGCAGTACTTC. It translates to CASSSRFYEQYF.

The V and J genes are TRBV19 and TRBJ2-7, with 8 bases identical to TRBD1. From germline, CDR1 is LNHDA and CDR2 SQIVND (reference sequence). V shed 1 base and J 5 bases; nucleotides not matched to a gene: 4. The CDR3 covers 14 residues. CDR3 coding DNA: TGTGCCAGTAGTATAGCCCTGGACAGGGACGAGCAGTACTTC. Encoded protein: CASSIALDRDEQYF.

The rearrangement links TRBV19 to TRBJ1-5; 7 nucleotides align to TRBD1. Germline V gives CDR1 LNHDA, CDR2 SQIVND (reference sequence). The V and J ends lost 6 bases and 5 bases, in that order; junction bases with no gene match: 4. This CDR3 spans 13 amino acids. The DNA for the CDR3 is TGTGCCAGTAGAGTAAGGGGGCATCAGCCCCAGCATTTT. Residues: CASRVRGHQPQHF.

CDR3 sequence reads: CASTLTSGLYNEQFF. The CDR3 coding sequence is TGTGCCAGTACCCTGACTAGCGGGCTGTACAATGAGCAGTTCTTC. This chain links TRBV19 with TRBJ2-1; TRBD2 matches 10 bases. The CDR3 totals 15 residues. V gave up 7 bases and J gave up 4 bases; unmatched junction bases: 7. CDR1 and CDR2 from the germline V gene are LNHDA and SQIVND (reference sequence).

The V call is TRBV2, the J call TRBJ2-7; 11 bases agree with TRBD2. V gave up 8 bases and J gave up 7 bases; unmatched junction bases: 7. The CDR3 extends over 13 amino acids. CDR1 is SNHLY and CDR2 is FYNNEI in the germline V gene. The CDR3 is CASGLAGRREQYF. As DNA, the CDR3 is TGTGCCAGCGGACTAGCGGGCCGGAGGGAGCAGTACTTC.

The chain is built from TRBV7-9 and TRBJ1-1, with D possibly matching TRBD1 (5 bases). CDR3 length: 15 residues. Looked up from germline, CDR1 is SEHNR and CDR2 is FQNEAQ (reference sequence). V was shortened by 7 bases and J by 0 bases, with 15 bases between the two germline ends. The CDR3 sequence is CASISTGGMNTEAFF. CDR3 DNA sequence: TGTGCCAGCATCTCCACTGGGGGGATGAACACTGAAGCTTTCTTT.

Concerning this clone: Other nucleotide sequences from this sample produce the same CDR3. The chain carries TRBV28 and TRBJ1-5; D unclear. V lost 7 bases and J 1 base, leaving 5 bases between the germline ends. Germline loops: CDR1 MDHEN, CDR2 SYDVKM. The CDR3 covers 12 residues. CDR3 coding DNA: TGTGCCAGCAAGAGAAGCAATCAGCCCCAGCATTTT. This sequence encodes CASKRSNQPQHF.

The chain carries TRBV10-3 and TRBJ2-3, with no clear D. The CDR3 is made up of 14 amino acids. Germline CDR1 ENHRY, CDR2 SYGVKD. The germline V and J ends were trimmed by 1 base and 5 bases, with 10 bases remaining between them. The CDR3 coding sequence is TGTGCCATCAGTGAGTACTCCGTCGAAGATACGCAGTATTTT. Amino acid sequence: CAISEYSVEDTQYF.